These T cell receptor beta chains were read from a single sample in a study of CD8 T cells in ankylosing spondylitis. TCRdb called the 5' RACE reads again in MiXCR, with one record for every CDR3 protein. The sample carries 150,000 or so distinct CDR3 sequences, approximately 10% recorded once. Sequenced material: blood, either unsorted or a sorted T cell fraction (not recorded which). These receptors originate from a female donor with ankylosing spondylitis or in good health (not recorded which). Each CDR3 is given with its conserved first and last residue. Each record gives: CDR3 DNA, CDR3 protein, J gene, clone size, D gene, V gene. D genes are given only for firm matches. The size entry is marked missing in some rows and otherwise reads once, few, many or a size class.

cdr3_nt: TGTGCCAGCACCAGAGCGGGAGAAACCTACAATGAGCAGTTCTTC
cdr3_aa: CASTRAGETYNEQFF
j_call: TRBJ2-1
clone_size: few
d_call: TRBD2
v_call: TRBV5-4

cdr3_nt: TGCGCCAGCAGCCAAGAAACGAAGAACACTGAAGCTTTCTTT
cdr3_aa: CASSQETKNTEAFF
j_call: TRBJ1-1
clone_size: many
d_call: -
v_call: TRBV4-3

cdr3_nt: TGTGCCAGCAGTCCTCGGACGGAAGAAGAGACCCAGTACTTC
cdr3_aa: CASSPRTEEETQYF
j_call: TRBJ2-5
clone_size: few
d_call: -
v_call: TRBV6-1

cdr3_nt: TGTGCCAGCAGCTTAGCGGTAGGGCATGAAGCTTTCTTT
cdr3_aa: CASSLAVGHEAFF
j_call: TRBJ1-1
clone_size: many
d_call: -
v_call: TRBV12-3/TRBV12-4

cdr3_nt: TGTGCCATCAGTGAGTCAGGAACCCCTAGCGACAATCAGCCCCAGCATTTT
cdr3_aa: CAISESGTPSDNQPQHF
j_call: TRBJ1-5
clone_size: few
d_call: -
v_call: TRBV10-3

cdr3_nt: TGTGCCAGCAGTCCGTGGGGCTACGAGCAGTACTTC
cdr3_aa: CASSPWGYEQYF
j_call: TRBJ2-7
clone_size: -
d_call: -
v_call: TRBV28

cdr3_nt: TGTGCCAGCAGTTTTAGGGCGGTGAACACTGAAGCTTTCTTT
cdr3_aa: CASSFRAVNTEAFF
j_call: TRBJ1-1
clone_size: -
d_call: -
v_call: TRBV28

cdr3_nt: TGTGCCAGCAGTTTTGGGACTAGCGGGAACGAGCAGTACTTC
cdr3_aa: CASSFGTSGNEQYF
j_call: TRBJ2-7
clone_size: few
d_call: TRBD2
v_call: TRBV12-3/TRBV12-4

cdr3_nt: TGTGCCAGCAGTTACGACGGGGCTAGCTACAATGAGCAGTTCTTC
cdr3_aa: CASSYDGASYNEQFF
j_call: TRBJ2-1
clone_size: -
d_call: -
v_call: TRBV6-2/TRBV6-3

cdr3_nt: TGTGCCATCAGCCCGGAGTCCCTATCCGACAGGAATAACTATGGCTACACCTTC
cdr3_aa: CAISPESLSDRNNYGYTF
j_call: TRBJ1-2
clone_size: -
d_call: -
v_call: TRBV10-3

cdr3_nt: TGTGCCAGCAGTGACCACCGGGACGCAGGGAACTATGGCTACACCTTC
cdr3_aa: CASSDHRDAGNYGYTF
j_call: TRBJ1-2
clone_size: -
d_call: -
v_call: TRBV9

cdr3_nt: TGTGCCAGCAGCCAATGGGGGACAGCCTACGAGCAGTACTTC
cdr3_aa: CASSQWGTAYEQYF
j_call: TRBJ2-7
clone_size: few
d_call: TRBD1
v_call: TRBV14

cdr3_nt: TGCAGCGTTATACGGACGGGTGACTACGAGCAGTACTTC
cdr3_aa: CSVIRTGDYEQYF
j_call: TRBJ2-7
clone_size: many
d_call: -
v_call: TRBV29-1

cdr3_nt: TGTGCCAGCAGTGAAGTTTTAGATACGCAGTATTTT
cdr3_aa: CASSEVLDTQYF
j_call: TRBJ2-3
clone_size: -
d_call: -
v_call: TRBV2

cdr3_nt: TGTGCCAGCAGCGTAGATGGAGTAGCGGGAGAGACCCAGTACTTC
cdr3_aa: CASSVDGVAGETQYF
j_call: TRBJ2-5
clone_size: few
d_call: TRBD2
v_call: TRBV9

cdr3_nt: TGTGCCAGCAGCCTCCACCACGGGGAGGGGAATGAGCAGTTCTTC
cdr3_aa: CASSLHHGEGNEQFF
j_call: TRBJ2-1
clone_size: -
d_call: TRBD2
v_call: TRBV11-2

cdr3_nt: TGTGCCACCAGGGGGGAGACCCAGTACTTC
cdr3_aa: CATRGETQYF
j_call: TRBJ2-5
clone_size: few
d_call: TRBD1
v_call: TRBV6-2/TRBV6-3

cdr3_nt: TGTGCCAGCAGTCGAGACAGGTCGACATACAATGAGCAGTTCTTC
cdr3_aa: CASSRDRSTYNEQFF
j_call: TRBJ2-1
clone_size: -
d_call: -
v_call: TRBV14

cdr3_nt: TGTGCCAGCAGCTTAGAGGCGGGCAGGAATGAGCAGTTCTTC
cdr3_aa: CASSLEAGRNEQFF
j_call: TRBJ2-1
clone_size: few
d_call: -
v_call: TRBV7-6

cdr3_nt: TGTGCCAGCAGTCGGGACTGGGGCTATGGCTACACCTTC
cdr3_aa: CASSRDWGYGYTF
j_call: TRBJ1-2
clone_size: many
d_call: -
v_call: TRBV28

cdr3_nt: TGTGCCAGCAGTGCGAACAGGGGGCGCCGGACTGAAGCTTTCTTT
cdr3_aa: CASSANRGRRTEAFF
j_call: TRBJ1-1
clone_size: many
d_call: TRBD1
v_call: TRBV25-1

cdr3_nt: TGCGCCAGCAGCCAGTGGACCTCTTCACCCCTCCACTTT
cdr3_aa: CASSQWTSSPLHF
j_call: TRBJ1-6
clone_size: few
d_call: -
v_call: TRBV4-3

cdr3_nt: TGTGCCAGCGAGAAGCGAGGACTAGCGGCCTATAATGAGCAGTTCTTC
cdr3_aa: CASEKRGLAAYNEQFF
j_call: TRBJ2-1
clone_size: many
d_call: TRBD2
v_call: TRBV12-3/TRBV12-4

cdr3_nt: TGCGCCAGCAGCCAAGGCCGGGGTCTCTGGGAGACCCAGTACTTC
cdr3_aa: CASSQGRGLWETQYF
j_call: TRBJ2-5
clone_size: -
d_call: -
v_call: TRBV4-3

cdr3_nt: TGTGCCACCAGCAGTCTAGCGGGCACAGATACGCAGTATTTT
cdr3_aa: CATSSLAGTDTQYF
j_call: TRBJ2-3
clone_size: few
d_call: TRBD2
v_call: TRBV15

cdr3_nt: TGTGCCATCAGTGGGCCCGGCCAGCCCCAGCATTTT
cdr3_aa: CAISGPGQPQHF
j_call: TRBJ1-5
clone_size: few
d_call: -
v_call: TRBV10-3

cdr3_nt: TGTGTCAGCAGTTTCGGGACAGGGGGCGCAACAGAGACCCAGTACTTC
cdr3_aa: CVSSFGTGGATETQYF
j_call: TRBJ2-5
clone_size: few
d_call: TRBD1
v_call: TRBV12-3/TRBV12-4

cdr3_nt: TGTGCCAGCAGTTTATTGACTGGGAATGAGCAGTTCTTC
cdr3_aa: CASSLLTGNEQFF
j_call: TRBJ2-1
clone_size: few
d_call: -
v_call: TRBV27

cdr3_nt: TGTGCCAGCGGTGCACAGAACACTGAAGCTTTCTTT
cdr3_aa: CASGAQNTEAFF
j_call: TRBJ1-1
clone_size: few
d_call: -
v_call: TRBV25-1

cdr3_nt: TGTGCCAGCAGCTTAGAGAGGCGCCAGAGCTCCTACAATGAGCAGTTCTTC
cdr3_aa: CASSLERRQSSYNEQFF
j_call: TRBJ2-1
clone_size: many
d_call: -
v_call: TRBV7-9

cdr3_nt: TGCGCCAGCAGCCATATAAGCGGCCCTACTCACACAGATACGCAGTATTTT
cdr3_aa: CASSHISGPTHTDTQYF
j_call: TRBJ2-3
clone_size: many
d_call: -
v_call: TRBV4-3

cdr3_nt: TGTGCCAGCAGCTTAAACACCCTCGAAAGCGGGAGCTACAATGAGCAGTTCTTC
cdr3_aa: CASSLNTLESGSYNEQFF
j_call: TRBJ2-1
clone_size: few
d_call: TRBD2
v_call: TRBV7-6

cdr3_nt: TGTGCCACCAGCAGAGTAGCGGAGGGATCGGAGACCCAGTACTTC
cdr3_aa: CATSRVAEGSETQYF
j_call: TRBJ2-5
clone_size: many
d_call: -
v_call: TRBV15

cdr3_nt: TGTGCCAGCAGCTCCACTAGTTTTCGGTTCGATGAGCAGTTCTTC
cdr3_aa: CASSSTSFRFDEQFF
j_call: TRBJ2-1
clone_size: -
d_call: -
v_call: TRBV11-2

cdr3_nt: TGTGCCAGCAGCTCCCGAGACAGGGGGAAGACCCAGTACTTC
cdr3_aa: CASSSRDRGKTQYF
j_call: TRBJ2-5
clone_size: -
d_call: TRBD1
v_call: TRBV7-2

cdr3_nt: TGTGCCAGCAGCCTGGGGACTAGCGGAAATTACGAGCAGTACTTC
cdr3_aa: CASSLGTSGNYEQYF
j_call: TRBJ2-7
clone_size: many
d_call: TRBD2
v_call: TRBV3-1

cdr3_nt: TGTGCCAGCAGCGAGGGACAGTATAATTCACCCCTCCACTTT
cdr3_aa: CASSEGQYNSPLHF
j_call: TRBJ1-6
clone_size: many
d_call: TRBD1
v_call: TRBV9

cdr3_nt: TGTGCCAGCAAGCTCATCGACCGGGAAGAGACCCAGTACTTC
cdr3_aa: CASKLIDREETQYF
j_call: TRBJ2-5
clone_size: -
d_call: -
v_call: TRBV28

cdr3_nt: TGTGCCAGCAGCTCCCCCTACGAGCAGTACTTC
cdr3_aa: CASSSPYEQYF
j_call: TRBJ2-7
clone_size: many
d_call: -
v_call: TRBV4-2

cdr3_nt: TGCAGCGTTGAAGATCAGGGTCCTTATGGCTACACCTTC
cdr3_aa: CSVEDQGPYGYTF
j_call: TRBJ1-2
clone_size: few
d_call: -
v_call: TRBV29-1

cdr3_nt: TGCAGTGCCCTTGGACTCGACACCGGGGAGCTGTTTTTT
cdr3_aa: CSALGLDTGELFF
j_call: TRBJ2-2
clone_size: many
d_call: -
v_call: TRBV20-1

cdr3_nt: TGTGCCAGTAGAACCGTATGGGGGCATGGTGGTGAGCAGTTCTTC
cdr3_aa: CASRTVWGHGGEQFF
j_call: TRBJ2-1
clone_size: -
d_call: -
v_call: TRBV19

cdr3_nt: TGTGCCAGCAGTCTTAGCGGGAGAAATGAGCAGTTCTTC
cdr3_aa: CASSLSGRNEQFF
j_call: TRBJ2-1
clone_size: many
d_call: TRBD2
v_call: TRBV5-6

cdr3_nt: TGTGCCAGCACCGTAGGACTAGCGGGAGGGGTATACGAGCAGTACTTC
cdr3_aa: CASTVGLAGGVYEQYF
j_call: TRBJ2-7
clone_size: -
d_call: TRBD2
v_call: TRBV7-9

cdr3_nt: TGTGCCAGTAGTAACTATGGCTACACCTTC
cdr3_aa: CASSNYGYTF
j_call: TRBJ1-2
clone_size: few
d_call: -
v_call: TRBV19

cdr3_nt: TGTGCCTCGACCCGGGAGGGCTTACACAATGAGCAGTTCTTC
cdr3_aa: CASTREGLHNEQFF
j_call: TRBJ2-1
clone_size: few
d_call: TRBD2
v_call: TRBV7-9

cdr3_nt: TGTGCCAGCGCCACTTCCGGGCCATGGAAAGAGACCCAGTACTTC
cdr3_aa: CASATSGPWKETQYF
j_call: TRBJ2-5
clone_size: many
d_call: -
v_call: TRBV7-2

cdr3_nt: TGCAGTGCTACGCCACTAGCGGAGCTTCCGTCAGATACGCAGTATTTT
cdr3_aa: CSATPLAELPSDTQYF
j_call: TRBJ2-3
clone_size: many
d_call: TRBD2
v_call: TRBV20-1

cdr3_nt: TGCGCCAGCAGCCGAAACTTGGCCTCCGGAGAGACCCAGTACTTC
cdr3_aa: CASSRNLASGETQYF
j_call: TRBJ2-5
clone_size: few
d_call: -
v_call: TRBV4-3

cdr3_nt: TGTGCCAGCAGTGACCCAGCATGGTCCTACAATGAGCAGTTCTTC
cdr3_aa: CASSDPAWSYNEQFF
j_call: TRBJ2-1
clone_size: -
d_call: -
v_call: TRBV2

cdr3_nt: TGCGCCAGCAGCCAAGATGGCGGCGCTGGGGCCAACGTCCTGACTTTC
cdr3_aa: CASSQDGGAGANVLTF
j_call: TRBJ2-6
clone_size: -
d_call: -
v_call: TRBV4-3

cdr3_nt: TGCAGCGTTTCGGGCGGGAGGGCCTACGAGCAGTACTTC
cdr3_aa: CSVSGGRAYEQYF
j_call: TRBJ2-7
clone_size: few
d_call: TRBD2
v_call: TRBV29-1

cdr3_nt: TGTGCCGGCAGCTTAGCCGGGACAGGCGGGAAACTGTTTTTT
cdr3_aa: CAGSLAGTGGKLFF
j_call: TRBJ1-4
clone_size: -
d_call: TRBD1
v_call: TRBV7-9

cdr3_nt: TGTGCCAGCAGCTTAGTGGGGACTAGGGTCACAGATACGCAGTATTTT
cdr3_aa: CASSLVGTRVTDTQYF
j_call: TRBJ2-3
clone_size: -
d_call: TRBD2
v_call: TRBV7-8

cdr3_nt: TGTGCCACCAGTGATTTGCAGGATACGCAGTATTTT
cdr3_aa: CATSDLQDTQYF
j_call: TRBJ2-3
clone_size: few
d_call: -
v_call: TRBV24-1

cdr3_nt: TGTGCCAGCGGGACTAGGCAATACGAGCAGTACTTC
cdr3_aa: CASGTRQYEQYF
j_call: TRBJ2-7
clone_size: -
d_call: TRBD2
v_call: TRBV9

cdr3_nt: TGTGCCAGCAGTTTCTCGGGGTATAATAACGAGCAGTACTTC
cdr3_aa: CASSFSGYNNEQYF
j_call: TRBJ2-7
clone_size: -
d_call: -
v_call: TRBV27

cdr3_nt: TGTGCCAGCAGCCCCCTCGGCGAGGGGAAGAACGAGCAGTACTTC
cdr3_aa: CASSPLGEGKNEQYF
j_call: TRBJ2-7
clone_size: -
d_call: -
v_call: TRBV9

cdr3_nt: TGTGCCAGCAGCACCTCAAACGTCGACTACGAGCAGTACTTC
cdr3_aa: CASSTSNVDYEQYF
j_call: TRBJ2-7
clone_size: -
d_call: -
v_call: TRBV7-9

cdr3_nt: TGTGCCTGGAGTCCTGACGAGGGAATCACAGATACGCAGTATTTT
cdr3_aa: CAWSPDEGITDTQYF
j_call: TRBJ2-3
clone_size: -
d_call: -
v_call: TRBV30